The sequence of this TCR beta chain was determined in a study of patients and donors after allogeneic stem cell transplantation. TCRdb used MiXCR to reprocess the RT-PCR reads, holding one entry per CDR3 protein. This table has 900,000 to 1,000,000 distinct CDR3 sequences, about 20% appearing once. This receptor was obtained from a human donor who was either an allogeneic HSCT recipient or a stem cell or donor lymphocyte infusion donor (not recorded which). It is not recorded whose cells these are; they may come from a transplant donor. Sequencing used blood, either unsorted or a sorted T cell fraction (not recorded which).

CDR3 region: CASSLEGVAGETQYF. The CDR3 coding sequence is TGCGCCAGCAGCTTGGAGGGGGTAGCGGGGGAGACCCAGTACTTC. The V and J genes are TRBV5-1 and TRBJ2-5; 8 nucleotides align to TRBD2. V shed 0 bases and J 5 bases; nucleotides not matched to a gene: 6. The CDR3 has 15 residues. Germline V gives CDR1 SGHRS, CDR2 YFSETQ.